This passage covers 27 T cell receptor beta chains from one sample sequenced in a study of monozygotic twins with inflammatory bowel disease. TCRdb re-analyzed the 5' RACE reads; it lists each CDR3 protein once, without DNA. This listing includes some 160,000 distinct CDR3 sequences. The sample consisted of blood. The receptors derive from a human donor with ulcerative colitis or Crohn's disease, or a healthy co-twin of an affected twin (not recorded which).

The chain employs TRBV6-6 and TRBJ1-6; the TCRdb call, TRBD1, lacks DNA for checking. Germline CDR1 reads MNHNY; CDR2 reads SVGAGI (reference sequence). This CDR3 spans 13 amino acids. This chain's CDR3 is CASSRGDHSPLHF.

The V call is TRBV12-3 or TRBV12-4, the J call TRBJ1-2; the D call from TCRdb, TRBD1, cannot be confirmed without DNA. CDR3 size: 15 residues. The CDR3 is CASSLRRGPGYGYTF.

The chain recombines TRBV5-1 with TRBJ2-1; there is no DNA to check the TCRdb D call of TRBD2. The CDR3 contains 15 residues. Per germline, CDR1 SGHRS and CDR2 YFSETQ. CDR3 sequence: CASSEEGNFYNEQFF.

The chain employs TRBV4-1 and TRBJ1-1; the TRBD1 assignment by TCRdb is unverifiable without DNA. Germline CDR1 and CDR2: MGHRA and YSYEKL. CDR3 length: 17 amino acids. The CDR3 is CASSQGQGARGSGEAFF.

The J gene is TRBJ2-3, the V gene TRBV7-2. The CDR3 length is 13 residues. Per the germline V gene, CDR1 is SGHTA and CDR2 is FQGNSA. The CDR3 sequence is CASSLEVHHTQYF.

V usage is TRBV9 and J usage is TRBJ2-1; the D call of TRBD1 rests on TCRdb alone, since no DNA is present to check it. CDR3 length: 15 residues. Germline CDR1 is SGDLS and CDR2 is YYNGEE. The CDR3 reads CASSVWDRARNEQFF.

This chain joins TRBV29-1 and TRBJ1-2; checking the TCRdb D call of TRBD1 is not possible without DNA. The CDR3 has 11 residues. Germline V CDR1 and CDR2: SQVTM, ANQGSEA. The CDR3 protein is CSAIGTGGYTF.

This chain's CDR3 is CASSPWAFGEFDQPQHF. V and J are TRBV7-2 and TRBJ1-5; the TCRdb call, TRBD1, lacks DNA for checking. The length of the CDR3 is 17 residues. Germline CDR1 and CDR2: SGHTA and FQGNSA. Filled out from reference TRBV7-2 and TRBJ1-5, the complete variable domain reads GAGVSQSPSNKVTEKGKDVELRCDPISGHTALYWYRQSLGQGLEFLIYFQGNSAPDKSGLPSDRFSAERTGGSVSTLTIQRTQQEDSAVYLCASSPWAFGEFDQPQHFGDGTRLSIL.

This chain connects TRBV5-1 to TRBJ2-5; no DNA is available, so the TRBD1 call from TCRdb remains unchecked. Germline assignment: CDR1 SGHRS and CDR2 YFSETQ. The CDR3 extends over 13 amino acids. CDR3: CASSSLTEETQYF.

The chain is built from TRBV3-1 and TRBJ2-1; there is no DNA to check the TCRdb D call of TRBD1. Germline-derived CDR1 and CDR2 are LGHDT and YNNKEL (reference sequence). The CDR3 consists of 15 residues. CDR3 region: CASSQQGATYNEQFF.

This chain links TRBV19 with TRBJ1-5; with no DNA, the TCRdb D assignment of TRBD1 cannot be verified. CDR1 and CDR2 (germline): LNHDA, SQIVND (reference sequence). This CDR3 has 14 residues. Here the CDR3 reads CASVMTGINQPQHF.

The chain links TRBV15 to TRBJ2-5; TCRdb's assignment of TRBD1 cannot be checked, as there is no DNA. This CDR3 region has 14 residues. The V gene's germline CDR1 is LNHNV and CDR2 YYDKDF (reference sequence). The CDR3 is CATGGLDSARTQYF. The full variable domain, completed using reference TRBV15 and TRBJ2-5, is DAMVIQNPRYQVTQFGKPVTLSCSQTLNHNVMYWYQQKSSQAPKLLFHYYDKDFNNEADTPDNFQSRRPNTSFCFLDIRSPGLGDTAMYLCATGGLDSARTQYFGPGTRLLVL.

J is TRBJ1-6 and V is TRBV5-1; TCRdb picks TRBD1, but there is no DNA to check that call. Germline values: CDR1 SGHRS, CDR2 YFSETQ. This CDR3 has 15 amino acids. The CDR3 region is CASSIGQGDNSPLHF.

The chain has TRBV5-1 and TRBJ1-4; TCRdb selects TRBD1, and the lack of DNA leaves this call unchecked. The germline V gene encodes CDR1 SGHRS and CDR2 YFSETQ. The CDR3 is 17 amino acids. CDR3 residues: CASSLEAGRRANEKLFF.

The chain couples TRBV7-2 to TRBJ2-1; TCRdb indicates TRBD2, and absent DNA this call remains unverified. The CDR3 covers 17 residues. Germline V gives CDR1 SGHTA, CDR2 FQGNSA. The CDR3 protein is CASSLVALAGDIDEQFF.

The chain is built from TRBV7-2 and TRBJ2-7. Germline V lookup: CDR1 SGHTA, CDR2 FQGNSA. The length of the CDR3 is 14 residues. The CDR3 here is CASLPLDRRYEQYF.

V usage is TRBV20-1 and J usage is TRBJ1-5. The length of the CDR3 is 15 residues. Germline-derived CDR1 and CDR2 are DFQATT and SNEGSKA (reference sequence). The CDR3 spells CSARASGGGNQPQHF.

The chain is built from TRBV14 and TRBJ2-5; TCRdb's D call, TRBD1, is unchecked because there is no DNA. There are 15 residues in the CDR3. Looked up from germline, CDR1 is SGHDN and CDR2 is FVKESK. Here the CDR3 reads CASSPRIQKGTTQYF.

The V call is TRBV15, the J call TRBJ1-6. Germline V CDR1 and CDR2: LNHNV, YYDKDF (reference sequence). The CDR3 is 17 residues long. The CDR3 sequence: CATSRDSTATYNSPLHF.

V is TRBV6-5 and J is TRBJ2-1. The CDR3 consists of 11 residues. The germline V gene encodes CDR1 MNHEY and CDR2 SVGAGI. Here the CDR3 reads CASRVGGEQFF.

The CDR3 loop is CASSLSGTDSETQYF. The V gene is TRBV27, the J gene TRBJ2-5; no DNA is available, so the TRBD1 call from TCRdb remains unchecked. The CDR3 covers 15 residues. Germline lookup yields CDR1 MNHEY and CDR2 SMNVEV (reference sequence).

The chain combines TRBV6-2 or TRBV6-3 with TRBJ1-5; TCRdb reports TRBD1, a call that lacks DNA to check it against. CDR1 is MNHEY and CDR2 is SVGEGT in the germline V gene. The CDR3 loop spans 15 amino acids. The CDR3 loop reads CASSYTGRVRPPQHF.

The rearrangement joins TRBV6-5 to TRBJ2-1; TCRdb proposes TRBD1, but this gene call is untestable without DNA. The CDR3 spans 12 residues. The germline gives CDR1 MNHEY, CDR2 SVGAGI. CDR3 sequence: CASSPQGEEQFF.

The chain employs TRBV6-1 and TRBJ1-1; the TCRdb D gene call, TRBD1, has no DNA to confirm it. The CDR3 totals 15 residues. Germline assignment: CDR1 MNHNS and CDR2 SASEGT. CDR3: CASSLGAGTHTEAFF.

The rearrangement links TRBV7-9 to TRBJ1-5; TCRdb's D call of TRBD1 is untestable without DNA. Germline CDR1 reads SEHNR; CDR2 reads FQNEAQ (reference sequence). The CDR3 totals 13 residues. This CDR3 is CASSLQGDQPQHF.

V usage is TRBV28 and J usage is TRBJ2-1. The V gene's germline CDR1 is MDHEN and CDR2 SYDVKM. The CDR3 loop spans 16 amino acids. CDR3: CASSLIRGQAYNEQFF.

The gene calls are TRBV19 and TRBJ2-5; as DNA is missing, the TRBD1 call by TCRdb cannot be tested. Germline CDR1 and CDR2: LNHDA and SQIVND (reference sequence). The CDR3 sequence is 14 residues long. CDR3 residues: CASSVIWDQGTQYF.